Following are 2 T cell receptor beta chains from one sample sequenced in a study of T cells in Graves' hyperthyroidism and ophthalmopathy. Regions amplified from RNA transcripts were the TCR beta CDR3 regions. Initially, a first-round RT-PCR of the TCR CDR3 employed the HTBI primer set. TCRdb fed the multiplex PCR reads into MiXCR, producing one record per CDR3 protein. Seen here are 600,000 to 900,000 distinct CDR3 sequences, 16% observed once, and the top ten hold about 8.4%. The sample consisted of blood. The receptor set was obtained from a man younger than 35 with Graves' hyperthyroidism.

This clonotype came up many times. The chain joins TRBV30 to TRBJ2-7; D is undetermined. Trimming pared 1 base from V and 2 bases from J, leaving 9 bases between. Looked up from germline, CDR1 is GTSNPN and CDR2 is SVGIG (reference sequence). The CDR3 is 13 amino acids. CDR3 coding DNA: TGTGCCTGGAGTGGGCAGTCCCCCTACGAGCAGTACTTC. It codes for CAWSGQSPYEQYF.

The chain is built from TRBV4-3 and TRBJ2-2; D gene ambiguous. Trimming cost V 0 bases and J 5 bases, with 13 bases left between them. The CDR3 runs to 16 residues. The germline V gene encodes CDR1 LGHNA and CDR2 YSLEER. Written as DNA, the CDR3 is TGCGCCAGCAGCCAAGATCGTCGGCAGCCAACCGGGGAGCTGTTTTTT. This gives the protein CASSQDRRQPTGELFF.